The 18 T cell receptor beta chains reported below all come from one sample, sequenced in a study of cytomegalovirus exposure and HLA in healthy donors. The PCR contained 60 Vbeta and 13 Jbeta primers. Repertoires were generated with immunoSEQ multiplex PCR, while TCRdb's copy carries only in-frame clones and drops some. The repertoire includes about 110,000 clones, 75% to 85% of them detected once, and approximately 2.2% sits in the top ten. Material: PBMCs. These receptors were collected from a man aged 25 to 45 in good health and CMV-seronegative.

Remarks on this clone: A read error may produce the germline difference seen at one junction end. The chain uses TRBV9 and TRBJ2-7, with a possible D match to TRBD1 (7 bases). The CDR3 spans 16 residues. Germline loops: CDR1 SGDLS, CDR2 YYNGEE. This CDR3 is CASSSDGGTDSHEQYF. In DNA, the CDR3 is TGTGCCAGCAGCTCCGATGGGGGGACAGACTCCCACGAGCAGTACTTC.

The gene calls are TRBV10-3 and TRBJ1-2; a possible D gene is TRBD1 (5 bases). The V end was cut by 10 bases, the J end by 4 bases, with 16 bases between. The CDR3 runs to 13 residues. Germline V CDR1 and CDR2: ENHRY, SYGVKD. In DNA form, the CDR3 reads TGTGCCAGTACCAGGGAGGAGAGCTATGGCTACACCTTC. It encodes CASTREESYGYTF.

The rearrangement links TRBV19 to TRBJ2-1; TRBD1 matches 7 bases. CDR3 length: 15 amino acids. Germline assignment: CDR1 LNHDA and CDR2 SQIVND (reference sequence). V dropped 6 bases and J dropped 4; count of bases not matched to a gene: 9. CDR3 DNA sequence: TGTGCCAGTAGATCGGGACAGACTCTTTACAATGAGCAGTTCTTC. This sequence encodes CASRSGQTLYNEQFF.

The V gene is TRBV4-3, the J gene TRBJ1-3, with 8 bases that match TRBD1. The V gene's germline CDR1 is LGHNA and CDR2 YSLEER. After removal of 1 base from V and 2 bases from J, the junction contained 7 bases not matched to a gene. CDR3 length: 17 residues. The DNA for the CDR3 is TGCGCCAGCAGCCAAGGGACAGGGAGGGGCGCTGGAAACACCATATATTTT. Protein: CASSQGTGRGAGNTIYF.

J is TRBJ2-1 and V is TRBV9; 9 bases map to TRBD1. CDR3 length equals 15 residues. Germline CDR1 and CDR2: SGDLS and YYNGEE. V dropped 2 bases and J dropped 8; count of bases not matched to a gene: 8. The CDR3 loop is CASSVPQGARHEQFF. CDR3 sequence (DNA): TGTGCCAGCAGCGTCCCACAGGGGGCACGCCATGAGCAGTTCTTC.

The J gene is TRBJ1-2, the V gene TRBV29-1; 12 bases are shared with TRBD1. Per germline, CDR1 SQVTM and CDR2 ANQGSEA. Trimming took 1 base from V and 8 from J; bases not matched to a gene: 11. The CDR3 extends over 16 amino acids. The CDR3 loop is CSVEVAPGQGARGYTF. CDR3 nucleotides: TGCAGCGTTGAAGTGGCTCCGGGACAGGGGGCTCGGGGCTACACCTTC.

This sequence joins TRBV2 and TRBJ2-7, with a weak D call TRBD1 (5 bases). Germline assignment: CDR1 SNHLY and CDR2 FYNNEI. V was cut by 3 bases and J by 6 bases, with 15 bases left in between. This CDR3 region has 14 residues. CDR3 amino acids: CASSEVQGFGEQYF. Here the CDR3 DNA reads TGTGCCAGCAGTGAGGTCCAGGGTTTCGGCGAGCAGTACTTC.

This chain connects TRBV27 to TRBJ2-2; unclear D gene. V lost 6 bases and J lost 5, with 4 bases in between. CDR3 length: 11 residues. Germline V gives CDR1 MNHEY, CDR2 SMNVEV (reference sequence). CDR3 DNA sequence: TGTGCCAGCAGGAGAACCGGGGAGCTGTTTTTT. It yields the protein CASRRTGELFF.

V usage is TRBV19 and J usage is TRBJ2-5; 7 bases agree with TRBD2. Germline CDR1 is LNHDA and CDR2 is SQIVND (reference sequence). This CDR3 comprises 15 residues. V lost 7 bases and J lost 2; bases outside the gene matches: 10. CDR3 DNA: TGTGCCAGTACGGCCAGCGGGATGGTACAAGAGACCCAGTACTTC. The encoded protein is CASTASGMVQETQYF.

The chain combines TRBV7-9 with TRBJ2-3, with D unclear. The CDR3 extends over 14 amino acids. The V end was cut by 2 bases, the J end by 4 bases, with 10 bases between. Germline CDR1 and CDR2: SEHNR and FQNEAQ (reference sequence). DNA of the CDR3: TGTGCCAGCAGCTTAAGTGTTTCGGCAGATACGCAGTATTTT. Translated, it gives CASSLSVSADTQYF. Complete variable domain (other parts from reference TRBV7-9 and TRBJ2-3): DTGVSQNPRHKITKRGQNVTFRCDPISEHNRLYWYRQTLGQGPEFLTYFQNEAQLEKSRLLSDRFSAERPKGSFSTLEIQRTEQGDSAMYLCASSLSVSADTQYFGPGTRLTVL.

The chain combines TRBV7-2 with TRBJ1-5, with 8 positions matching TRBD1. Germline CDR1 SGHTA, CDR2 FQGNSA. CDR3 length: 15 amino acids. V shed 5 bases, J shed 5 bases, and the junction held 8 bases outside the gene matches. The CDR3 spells CASSLDRGSHQPQHF. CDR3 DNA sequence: TGTGCCAGCAGCCTCGACAGGGGCTCGCATCAGCCCCAGCATTTT.

The CDR3 loop is CASSLIPGVVQGVEQFF. CDR3 nucleotide sequence: TGTGCCAGCAGCTTAATCCCTGGGGTTGTCCAAGGGGTTGAGCAGTTCTTC. J is TRBJ2-1 and V is TRBV7-3; tentatively, D is TRBD1 (5 bases). This CDR3 is built from 17 residues. CDR1 SGHTA and CDR2 FQGTGA come from the germline V gene. The ends were cut back, 1 base at V and 9 bases at J, with 22 bases in the middle. The variable domain in full, completed from reference TRBV7-3 and TRBJ2-1, reads GAGVSQTPSNKVTEKGKYVELRCDPISGHTALYWYRQSLGQGPEFLIYFQGTGAADDSGLPNDRFFAVRPEGSVSTLKIQRTERGDSAVYLCASSLIPGVVQGVEQFFGPGTRLTVL.

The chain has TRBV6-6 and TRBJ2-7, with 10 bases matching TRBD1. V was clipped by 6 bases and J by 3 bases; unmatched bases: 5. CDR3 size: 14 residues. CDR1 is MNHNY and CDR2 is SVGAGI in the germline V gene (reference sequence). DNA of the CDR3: TGTGCCAGCAGGGCCGGGACAGGGGTCTACGAGCAGTACTTC. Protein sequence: CASRAGTGVYEQYF.

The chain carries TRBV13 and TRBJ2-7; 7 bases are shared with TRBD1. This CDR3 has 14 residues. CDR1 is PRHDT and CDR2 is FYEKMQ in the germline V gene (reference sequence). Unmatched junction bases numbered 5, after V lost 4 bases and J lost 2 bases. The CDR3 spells CASSSGQVTYEQYF. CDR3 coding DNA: TGTGCCAGCAGCTCCGGACAGGTAACCTACGAGCAGTACTTC. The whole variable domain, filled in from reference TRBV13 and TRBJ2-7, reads AAGVIQSPRHLIKEKRETATLKCYPIPRHDTVYWYQQGPGQDPQFLISFYEKMQSDKGSIPDRFSAQQFSDYHSELNMSSLELGDSALYFCASSSGQVTYEQYFGPGTRLTVT.

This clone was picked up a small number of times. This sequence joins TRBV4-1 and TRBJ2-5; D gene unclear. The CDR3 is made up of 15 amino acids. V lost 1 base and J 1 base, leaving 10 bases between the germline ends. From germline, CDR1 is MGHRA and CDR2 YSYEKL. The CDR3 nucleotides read TGCGCCAGCAGCCAAGGAGTCGGAGTCCAAGAGACCCAGTACTTC. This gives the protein CASSQGVGVQETQYF.

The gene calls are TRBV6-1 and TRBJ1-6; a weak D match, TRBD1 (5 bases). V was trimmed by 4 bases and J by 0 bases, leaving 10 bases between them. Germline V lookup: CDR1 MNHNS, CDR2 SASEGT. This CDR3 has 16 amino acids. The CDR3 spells CASSVERGSYNSPLHF. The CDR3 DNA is TGTGCCAGCAGTGTAGAAAGGGGCTCCTATAATTCACCCCTCCACTTT.

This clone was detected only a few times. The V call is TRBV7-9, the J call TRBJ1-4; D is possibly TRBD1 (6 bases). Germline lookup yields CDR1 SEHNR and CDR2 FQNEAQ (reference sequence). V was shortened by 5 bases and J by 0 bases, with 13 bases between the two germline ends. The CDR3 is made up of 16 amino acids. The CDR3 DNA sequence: TGTGCCAGCAGCAGAGGGGGGGCGCCAACTAATGAAAAACTGTTTTTT. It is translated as CASSRGGAPTNEKLFF.

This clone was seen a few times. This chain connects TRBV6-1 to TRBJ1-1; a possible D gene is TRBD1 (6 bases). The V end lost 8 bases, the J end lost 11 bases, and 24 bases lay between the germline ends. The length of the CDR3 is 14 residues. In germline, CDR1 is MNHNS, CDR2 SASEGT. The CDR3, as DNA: TGTGCCAGCGGGGACACTGGGACGGCCCGGGTGGCTTTCTTT. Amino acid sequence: CASGDTGTARVAFF.